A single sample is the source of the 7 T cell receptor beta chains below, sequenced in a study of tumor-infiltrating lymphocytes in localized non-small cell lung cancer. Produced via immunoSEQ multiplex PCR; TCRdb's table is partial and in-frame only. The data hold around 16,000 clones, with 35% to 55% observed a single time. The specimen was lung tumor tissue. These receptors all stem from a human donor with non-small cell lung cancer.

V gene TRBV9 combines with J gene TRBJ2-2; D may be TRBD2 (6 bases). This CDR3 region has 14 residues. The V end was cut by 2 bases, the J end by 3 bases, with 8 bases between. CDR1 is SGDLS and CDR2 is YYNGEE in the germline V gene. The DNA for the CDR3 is TGTGCCAGCAGCGTCGGAGGGTACACCGGGGAGCTGTTTTTT. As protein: CASSVGGYTGELFF.

CDR3 nucleotides: TGTGCCAGCAGCTTAGCCGGAGGGGGCAGCTCCAATGAGCAGTTCTTC. Its translation is CASSLAGGGSSNEQFF. The chain recombines TRBV7-2 with TRBJ2-1; a possible D gene is TRBD1 (7 bases). CDR3 length equals 16 residues. Per the germline V gene, CDR1 is SGHTA and CDR2 is FQGNSA. V was trimmed by 0 bases and J by 6 bases, leaving 15 bases between them.

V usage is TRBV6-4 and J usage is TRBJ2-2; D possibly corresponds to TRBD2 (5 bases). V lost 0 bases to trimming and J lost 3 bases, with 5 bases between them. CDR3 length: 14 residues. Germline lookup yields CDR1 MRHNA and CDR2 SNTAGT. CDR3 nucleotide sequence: TGTGCCAGCAGTGACTCTAGCGACACCGGGGAGCTGTTTTTT. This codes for CASSDSSDTGELFF.

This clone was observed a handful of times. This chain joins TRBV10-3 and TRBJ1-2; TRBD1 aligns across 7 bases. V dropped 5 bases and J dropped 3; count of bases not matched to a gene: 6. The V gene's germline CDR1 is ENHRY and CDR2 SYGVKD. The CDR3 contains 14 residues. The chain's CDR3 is CAISRATGDYGYTF. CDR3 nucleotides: TGTGCCATCAGTCGAGCTACAGGGGACTATGGCTACACCTTC.

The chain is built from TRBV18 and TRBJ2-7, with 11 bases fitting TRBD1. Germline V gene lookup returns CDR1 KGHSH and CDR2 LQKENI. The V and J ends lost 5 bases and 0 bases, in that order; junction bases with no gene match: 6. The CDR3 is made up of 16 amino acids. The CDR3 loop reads CASSGTGGASSYEQYF. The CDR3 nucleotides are TGTGCCAGCTCAGGGACAGGGGGGGCCAGCTCCTACGAGCAGTACTTC.

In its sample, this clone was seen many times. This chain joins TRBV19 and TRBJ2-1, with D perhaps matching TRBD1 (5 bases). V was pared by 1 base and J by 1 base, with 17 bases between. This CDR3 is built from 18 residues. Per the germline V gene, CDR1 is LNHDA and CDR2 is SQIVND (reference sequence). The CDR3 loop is CASSIAPIQGFSYNEQFF. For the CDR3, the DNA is TGTGCCAGTAGTATAGCCCCCATTCAGGGTTTTTCCTACAATGAGCAGTTCTTC. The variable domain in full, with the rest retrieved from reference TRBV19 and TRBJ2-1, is DGGITQSPKYLFRKEGQNVTLSCEQNLNHDAMYWYRQDPGQGLRLIYYSQIVNDFQKGDIAEGYSVSREKKESFPLTVTSAQKNPTAFYLCASSIAPIQGFSYNEQFFGPGTRLTVL.

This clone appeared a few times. In DNA, the CDR3 is TGCGCCAGCAGCCCAGCTAGGGGCTCCTACGAGCAGTACTTC. It is translated as CASSPARGSYEQYF. J is TRBJ2-7 and V is TRBV5-1; perhaps TRBD1 as D (5 bases). Germline-derived CDR1 and CDR2 are SGHRS and YFSETQ. Trimming removed 4 bases at V and 0 bases at J, with 11 bases between. CDR3 length: 14 amino acids.